A selection of T cell receptor beta chains follows, all from one sample in a study of regulatory T cells in long-lasting Graves disease. From the multiplex PCR reads, TCRdb called clonotypes with MiXCR, one entry per CDR3 protein. This table holds around 250,000 distinct CDR3 sequences, around 21% found once. This specimen was peripheral blood mononuclear cells (PBMCs), taken at new diagnosis, from a patient treated with antithyroid drugs. The receptors shown here come from a female donor with Graves disease. CDR3s include the opening cysteine and the closing phenylalanine or tryptophan. The order of the fields is J gene, D gene, V gene, clone size, CDR3 DNA, CDR3 protein. A D gene is named only where the DNA matches it firmly. Not all rows give a size; the values are once, few, many and, for expanded clones, a class.

J gene: TRBJ1-1; D gene: TRBD1; V gene: TRBV10-1; clone size: many; CDR3 DNA: TGCGCCAGCACGAACCACCGGGACAGGGACTACACTGAAGCTTTCTTT; CDR3 protein: CASTNHRDRDYTEAFF
J gene: TRBJ2-1; D gene: -; V gene: TRBV11-2; clone size: many; CDR3 DNA: TGTGCCAGCAGCTCCAACAAACGGACGGTTTACAATGAGCAGTTCTTC; CDR3 protein: CASSSNKRTVYNEQFF
J gene: TRBJ2-2; D gene: TRBD2; V gene: TRBV12-5; clone size: many; CDR3 DNA: TGTGCTAGTGGTTTGAAACTAGCGGGAGCCCCGAACACCGGGGAGCTGTTTTTT; CDR3 protein: CASGLKLAGAPNTGELFF
J gene: TRBJ1-2; D gene: -; V gene: TRBV5-1; clone size: many; CDR3 DNA: TGCGCCAGCAGCCTGGGGCCACAGTTGGGCTACACCTTC; CDR3 protein: CASSLGPQLGYTF
J gene: TRBJ2-3; D gene: -; V gene: TRBV10-3; clone size: many; CDR3 DNA: TGTGCCATCAGAGAGAGGGATACGCAGTATTTT; CDR3 protein: CAIRERDTQYF
J gene: TRBJ2-7; D gene: -; V gene: TRBV6-1; clone size: many; CDR3 DNA: TGTGCCAGCAGGGACATATCCTCCTACGAGCAGTACTTC; CDR3 protein: CASRDISSYEQYF
J gene: TRBJ2-5; D gene: TRBD2; V gene: TRBV2; clone size: many; CDR3 DNA: TGTGCCAGCAAAAATCGCGGGACTAGCGGGGGAGGCTACGAGACCCAGTACTTC; CDR3 protein: CASKNRGTSGGGYETQYF
J gene: TRBJ2-1; D gene: TRBD2; V gene: TRBV20-1; clone size: few; CDR3 DNA: TGCAGTGCTAGTGGGGCGGGTACTAGCGGGAGGGCCGGGGGAATCGATGAGCAGTTCTTC; CDR3 protein: CSASGAGTSGRAGGIDEQFF
J gene: TRBJ1-5; D gene: -; V gene: TRBV20-1; clone size: many; CDR3 DNA: TGCAGTGCCCCGACAGGAAATAGCAATCAGCCCCAGCATTTT; CDR3 protein: CSAPTGNSNQPQHF
J gene: TRBJ2-5; D gene: TRBD1; V gene: TRBV20-1; clone size: -; CDR3 DNA: TGCAGTGCTAACCCCGGGACAGGGGTTGAGACCCAGTACTTC; CDR3 protein: CSANPGTGVETQYF
J gene: TRBJ2-1; D gene: TRBD2; V gene: TRBV5-1; clone size: many; CDR3 DNA: TGCGCCAGCAGCTTGTACAGCGGGGGATACAATGAGCAGTTCTTC; CDR3 protein: CASSLYSGGYNEQFF
J gene: TRBJ1-2; D gene: TRBD1; V gene: TRBV2; clone size: many; CDR3 DNA: TGTGCCAGCAGAGTACAGGGGGCCTATGGCTACACCTTC; CDR3 protein: CASRVQGAYGYTF
J gene: TRBJ2-7; D gene: -; V gene: TRBV3-1; clone size: many; CDR3 DNA: TGTGCCAGCAGCCCCTGGGGAGGGGTCCAGGGGGAGTACTTC; CDR3 protein: CASSPWGGVQGEYF
J gene: TRBJ1-5; D gene: -; V gene: TRBV7-6; clone size: many; CDR3 DNA: TGTGCCAGCAGCCCCTCGCCCAATCAGCCCCAGCATTTT; CDR3 protein: CASSPSPNQPQHF
J gene: TRBJ2-1; D gene: TRBD2; V gene: TRBV7-6; clone size: few; CDR3 DNA: TGTGCCAGCAGCTCCTCGGGACTAGCGGTATACAATGAGCAGTTCTTC; CDR3 protein: CASSSSGLAVYNEQFF
J gene: TRBJ2-7; D gene: TRBD2; V gene: TRBV6-2/TRBV6-3; clone size: -; CDR3 DNA: TGTGCCAGCAGTTCTAGCGGGAGAGTAAACTCCGAGCAGTACTTC; CDR3 protein: CASSSSGRVNSEQYF
J gene: TRBJ2-5; D gene: TRBD2; V gene: TRBV20-1; clone size: many; CDR3 DNA: TGCAGTGCTAGTACTAGCGGGGTTGAGACCCAGTACTTC; CDR3 protein: CSASTSGVETQYF
J gene: TRBJ2-1; D gene: -; V gene: TRBV5-1; clone size: -; CDR3 DNA: TGCGCCAGCAGCCGCAACACTAACAATGAGCAGTTCTTC; CDR3 protein: CASSRNTNNEQFF
J gene: TRBJ1-1; D gene: -; V gene: TRBV20-1; clone size: -; CDR3 DNA: TGCAGTCCTGGACACGAGAACACTGAAGCTTTCTTT; CDR3 protein: CSPGHENTEAFF
J gene: TRBJ1-2; D gene: TRBD1; V gene: TRBV7-9; clone size: many; CDR3 DNA: TGTGCCAGCAGCCTAACAGGGGACAACTATGGCTACACCTTC; CDR3 protein: CASSLTGDNYGYTF
J gene: TRBJ2-7; D gene: -; V gene: TRBV9; clone size: few; CDR3 DNA: TGTGCCAGACCCCGAGAGGAAATCGAGCAGTACTTC; CDR3 protein: CARPREEIEQYF
J gene: TRBJ1-2; D gene: -; V gene: TRBV5-4; clone size: many; CDR3 DNA: TGTGCCAGCAGCCACTCAGGGCCCGGCTACACCTTC; CDR3 protein: CASSHSGPGYTF
J gene: TRBJ2-1; D gene: TRBD2; V gene: TRBV7-9; clone size: few; CDR3 DNA: TGTGCCAGCAGACTCGGACTAGCGGGACCCAATGAGCAGTTCTTC; CDR3 protein: CASRLGLAGPNEQFF
J gene: TRBJ1-2; D gene: -; V gene: TRBV7-8; clone size: many; CDR3 DNA: TGTGCCAGCAGCTCCACCCGGGACACAGGCTATGGCTACACCTTC; CDR3 protein: CASSSTRDTGYGYTF